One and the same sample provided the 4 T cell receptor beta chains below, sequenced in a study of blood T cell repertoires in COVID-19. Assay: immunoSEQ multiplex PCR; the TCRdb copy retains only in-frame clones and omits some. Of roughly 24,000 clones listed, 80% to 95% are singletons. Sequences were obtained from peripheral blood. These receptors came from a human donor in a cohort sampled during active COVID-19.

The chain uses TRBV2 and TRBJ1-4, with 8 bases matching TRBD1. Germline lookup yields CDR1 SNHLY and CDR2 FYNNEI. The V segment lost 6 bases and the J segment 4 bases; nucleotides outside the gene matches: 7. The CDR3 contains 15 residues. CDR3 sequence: CASRAQGAVNEKLFF. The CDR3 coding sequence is TGTGCCAGCAGAGCCCAGGGGGCGGTTAATGAAAAACTGTTTTTT.

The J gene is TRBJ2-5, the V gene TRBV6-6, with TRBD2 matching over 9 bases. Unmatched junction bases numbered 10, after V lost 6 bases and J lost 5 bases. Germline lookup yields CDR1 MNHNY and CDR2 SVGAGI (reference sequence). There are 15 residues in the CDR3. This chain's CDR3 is CASSPSGGTWETQYF. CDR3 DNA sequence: TGTGCCAGCAGCCCGAGCGGGGGGACGTGGGAGACCCAGTACTTC.

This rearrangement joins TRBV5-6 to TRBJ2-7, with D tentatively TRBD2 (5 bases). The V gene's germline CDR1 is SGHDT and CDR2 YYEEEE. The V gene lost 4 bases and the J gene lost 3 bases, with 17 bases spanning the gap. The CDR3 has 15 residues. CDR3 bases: TGTGCCAGCAGCCCCTGGACTCGCGCCTACTACGAGCAGTACTTC. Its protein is CASSPWTRAYYEQYF.

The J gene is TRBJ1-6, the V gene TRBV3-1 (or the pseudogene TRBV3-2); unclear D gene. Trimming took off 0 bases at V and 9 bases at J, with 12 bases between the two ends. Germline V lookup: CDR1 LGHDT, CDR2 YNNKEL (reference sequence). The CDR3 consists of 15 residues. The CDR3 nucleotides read TGTGCCAGCAGCCAAGAGAGGATTTTGAGTTCACCCCTCCACTTT. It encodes CASSQERILSSPLHF.